The present T cell receptor beta chain was sequenced within a study of blood T cell repertoires in COVID-19. Study-level information: Material from acute and convalescent COVID-19 was sourced from the United States, Italy and Spain.

Original analysis: By means of reference gene primer amplification, nucleated cell counts were estimated. Libraries were prepared by immunoSEQ multiplex PCR; TCRdb keeps only in-frame clonotypes and omits some of them. That table is the source of V, J and clone size, and D and trimming were worked out from the DNA. The table lists around 180,000 clones, roughly nine tenths of them singletons. Per the germline V gene, CDR1 is LNHDA and CDR2 is SQIVND (reference sequence). The V gene lost 5 bases and the J gene lost 5 bases, with 21 bases spanning the gap. CDR3 length: 16 amino acids. The source of this sequence is a man in his sixties or seventies with active or convalescent COVID-19. The sequencing sample was made of peripheral blood. The chain has TRBV19 and TRBJ2-5, with D maybe TRBD2 (5 bases). The DNA for the CDR3 is TGTGCCAGTAGTTCCCAGCGCGGGTCTCCCATGGAGACCCAGTACTTC. Translation gives CASSSQRGSPMETQYF.